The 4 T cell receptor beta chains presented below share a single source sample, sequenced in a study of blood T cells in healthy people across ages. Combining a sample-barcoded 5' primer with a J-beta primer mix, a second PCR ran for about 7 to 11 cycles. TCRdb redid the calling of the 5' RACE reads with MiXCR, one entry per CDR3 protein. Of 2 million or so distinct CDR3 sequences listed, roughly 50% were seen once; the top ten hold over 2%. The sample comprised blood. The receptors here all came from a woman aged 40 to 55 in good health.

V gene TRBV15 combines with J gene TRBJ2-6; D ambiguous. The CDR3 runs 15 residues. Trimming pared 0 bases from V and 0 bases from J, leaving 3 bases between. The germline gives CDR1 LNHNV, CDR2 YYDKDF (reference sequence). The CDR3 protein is CATSREASGANVLTF. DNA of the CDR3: TGTGCCACCAGCAGAGAGGCCTCTGGGGCCAACGTCCTGACTTTC.

The chain's CDR3 is CASGPGSNYQYF. In nucleotides, the CDR3 is TGTGCCAGCGGACCTGGGTCTAACTATCAGTACTTC. The chain has TRBV19 and TRBJ2-5; D ambiguous. V lost 9 bases, J lost 11 bases, and 19 bases lay in between. CDR1 and CDR2 (germline): LNHDA, SQIVND (reference sequence). The CDR3 length is 12 residues.

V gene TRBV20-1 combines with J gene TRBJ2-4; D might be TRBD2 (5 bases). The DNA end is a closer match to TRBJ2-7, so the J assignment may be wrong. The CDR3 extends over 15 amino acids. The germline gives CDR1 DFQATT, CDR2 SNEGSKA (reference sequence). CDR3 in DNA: TGCAGTGCTATATCCCCCGAGGGATGGGCTGACGAGCAGTACTTC. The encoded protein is CSAISPEGWADEQYF.

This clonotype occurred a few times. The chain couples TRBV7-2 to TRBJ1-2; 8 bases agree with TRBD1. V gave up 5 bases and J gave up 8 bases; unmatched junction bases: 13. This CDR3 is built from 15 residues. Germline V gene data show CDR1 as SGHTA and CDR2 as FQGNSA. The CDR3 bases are TGTGCCAGCAGCATAAGTATAGGGACAGGACGCGGCTACACCTTC. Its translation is CASSISIGTGRGYTF.